This T cell receptor beta chain was captured by sequencing in a study of OX40 agonist ivuxolimab in advanced cancers. Background on the study: Earlier anti-PD-1, anti-PD-L1 or anti-CTLA-4 therapy was permitted; 40% had received some.

Measured with immunoSEQ multiplex PCR; TCRdb has only the in-frame clones, and not every one. This sample carries 25,000 to 35,000 clones, more than 75% of them seen once, and the ten largest clones take approximately 28%. Study-level findings and limits: Partial responders dosed at 0.1-3.0 mg/kg displayed clonal expansion ranking among the lowest. Low normalized clonal expansion also occurred in some nonresponding patients.

Deletions cut 4 bases from V and 6 bases from J, with 0 bases between. The germline V gene has CDR1 SGHDN and CDR2 FVKESK. The CDR3 covers 9 residues. For this clone: The antigen is not known.

This receptor was obtained from an adult with an advanced solid tumor such as melanoma, head and neck, liver or kidney cancer. The source was CD4+ or CD8+ T cells sorted from blood, collected in a trial of the OX40 agonist ivuxolimab. This chain links TRBV14 with TRBJ1-1; D unresolved. The CDR3 DNA sequence: TGTGCCAGCAGCCCTGAAGCTTTCTTT. This translates into CASSPEAFF.